A single sample is the source of the 8 T cell receptor beta chains below, sequenced in a study of T cell repertoires in aging, cancer and after chemotherapy. Amplification of TCR beta used genomic DNA extracted from peripheral blood. Multiplex touch-down PCR with TRB-A/B primers amplified rearranged V-D-J TRB sequences. TCRdb redid the calling of the multiplex PCR reads with MiXCR, one entry per CDR3 protein. The sample lists about 9,200 distinct CDR3 sequences; approximately 35% were seen once. The sample comprised blood. The receptors here all came from a human donor in good health.

By proportion, this clonotype is medium-sized (0.01 to 0.1%). The CDR3 nucleotides are TGTGCCAGCAGCGCCAAAGAGGGGCGCGTTTTTCCAGATACGCAGTATTTT. Amino acid sequence: CASSAKEGRVFPDTQYF. The rearrangement joins TRBV13 to TRBJ2-3; D possibly matches TRBD1 or TRBD2 (5 bases each). Per germline, CDR1 PRHDT and CDR2 FYEKMQ (reference sequence). With 5 bases removed from V and 4 bases from J, the gap between germline ends came to 22 bases. The CDR3 loop spans 17 amino acids.

V usage is TRBV6-5 and J usage is TRBJ2-3; D call uncertain. The CDR3 has 12 amino acids. V dropped 6 bases and J dropped 3 bases, with 7 bases sitting between them. The germline gives CDR1 MNHEY, CDR2 SVGAGI. The CDR3 sequence is CASSSSTDTQYF. CDR3 nucleotides: TGTGCCAGCAGCTCGAGTACAGATACGCAGTATTTT.

This clonotype was seen only a few times. This chain connects TRBV5-6 to TRBJ2-5; weak D call: TRBD1 (6 bases). Germline V gene sequence: CDR1 SGHDT, CDR2 YYEEEE. Trimming shortened V by 0 bases and J by 5 bases, and 8 bases separated the two germline ends. The CDR3 contains 13 residues. CDR3 loop: CASSLAGGETQYF. Here the CDR3 DNA reads TGTGCCAGCAGCTTGGCTGGGGGCGAGACCCAGTACTTC.

The chain has TRBV19 and TRBJ1-1; no firm D call. This CDR3 is built from 13 residues. V lost 2 bases and J 2 bases, leaving 6 bases between the germline ends. Germline values: CDR1 LNHDA, CDR2 SQIVND (reference sequence). CDR3 residues: CASSIWGNTEAFF. CDR3 in DNA: TGTGCCAGTAGTATATGGGGAAACACTGAAGCTTTCTTT.

This clonotype was seen just once. The rearrangement joins TRBV6-2 or TRBV6-3 to TRBJ1-1; D remains unclear. The length of the CDR3 is 14 residues. Trimming shortened V by 6 bases and J by 1 base, and 12 bases separated the two germline ends. The germline gives CDR1 MNHEY, CDR2 SVGEGT. The CDR3 DNA is TGTGCCAGCAGCGTGGACGGGGAGAACACTGAAGCTTTCTTT. It encodes CASSVDGENTEAFF.

The chain joins TRBV6-2 or TRBV6-3 to TRBJ2-1; D gene unclear. Trimming pared 1 base from V and 9 bases from J, leaving 4 bases between. Germline CDR1 and CDR2: MNHEY and SVGEGT. The CDR3 contains 11 residues. The CDR3 sequence is CASSYWGEQFF. In nucleotides, the CDR3 is TGTGCCAGCAGTTACTGGGGTGAGCAGTTCTTC.

The chain uses TRBV6-5 and TRBJ2-2; 7 positions agree with TRBD2. Trimming cost V 5 bases and J 0 bases; bases outside gene matches: 3. CDR1 is MNHEY, CDR2 SVGAGI, per germline. This CDR3 contains 15 residues. CDR3 DNA sequence: TGTGCCAGCAGTCTAGCGGTTTCGAACACCGGGGAGCTGTTTTTT. The encoded protein is CASSLAVSNTGELFF.

The J gene is TRBJ1-3, the V gene TRBV5-5; D might be TRBD1 (5 bases). This CDR3 spans 16 amino acids. Germline CDR1 reads SGHKS; CDR2 reads YYEKEE (reference sequence). The V and J ends lost 5 bases and 4 bases respectively, with 19 bases between them. The CDR3 sequence: CASSYSTRGGGNTIYF. Written as DNA, the CDR3 is TGTGCCAGCAGTTACTCGACTCGGGGCGGGGGAAACACCATATATTTT.